The T cell receptor (beta chain) under discussion was sequenced for a study of blood T cell repertoires in COVID-19. Some clones are missing from TCRdb's copy, which holds only in-frame ones; the method was immunoSEQ multiplex PCR. This table has about 300,000 clones, over 75% appearing once. Germline V gene data show CDR1 as KGHSH and CDR2 as LQKENI. The junction had 3 bases not matched to a gene; V was cut back by 5 bases and J by 5 bases. This CDR3 has 13 amino acids. Source material: peripheral blood. The clonotype comes from a woman in her thirties with COVID-19, enrolled during active disease. This chain links TRBV18 with TRBJ1-5; 7 nucleotides agree with TRBD1. Written as DNA, the CDR3 is TGTGCCAGCTCAGTAACAGGGGATCAGCCCCAGCATTTT. Protein: CASSVTGDQPQHF.